This TCR beta chain came from a study of cytomegalovirus exposure and HLA in healthy donors (dated 2017 in TCRdb). Regarding the research as a whole: A later analysis indicated that the 120 validation repertoires were generated on the platform also employed for the 666 repertoires of the first cohort. The aim of the study was to test whether cataloging public T cell receptors could identify signatures of past pathogen exposure. High-throughput TCR immunosequencing, statistical association of individual TCRs with disease status, and machine learning were combined to predict cytomegalovirus infection status. Besides the first cohort of roughly 660 subjects, a separate validation cohort made up of 90 to 150 different subjects was used. Broader findings and caveats from the paper: In the study, approximately 160 TCR beta chains were listed as associated with cytomegalovirus. A few of the identified cytomegalovirus-associated TCR beta chains were confirmed in vitro to be specific for cytomegalovirus antigens. It was suggested by the authors that the approach could potentially be generalized to other disease states and immunological phenotypes. While some public TCRs were present in many individuals, most TCR sequences turned up only very rarely across donors. A later analysis lacked HLA typing for the validation cohort, so it scored co-occurrence in that cohort across all 110 or so repertoires. A later analysis found that TCRs clustered in the first cohort also tended to co-occur in the 110 or so validation repertoires, with approximately 95% of cluster scores above 0. In both the original and validation cohorts, the classifier was reported to diagnose cytomegalovirus status with high specificity and sensitivity.

About this clone itself: Its specific antigen is unknown. Base qualities are not provided; no much larger clone lies one nucleotide away.

V is pruned by 1 base and J by 3 bases, leaving 1 base of the junction without a gene match. The CDR3 covers 15 residues, taking in both the cysteine and the phenylalanine. The read is trimmed to its CDR3 DNA, 45 bases read in frame from base 1. The germline V gene (reference sequence) provides CDR1 PRHDT and CDR2 FYEKMQ. Donors formed part of the validation cohort, which comprised 120 subjects and was distinct from the first cohort of under 850 subjects. To prepare the library, the immunoSEQ multiplex PCR assay was applied. The study's processing was this. A statistical classification framework was built to diagnose cytomegalovirus status from the catalog of TCR beta chain sequences. Imported from immuneACCESS, the table was reduced by TCRdb to in-frame sequences with V and J called. These copies leave out some clones; in studies compared against another copy, an unresolved V gene accounts for under half, and the cause of the remainder is not known. V and J calls and clone size are given by that table; D and trimming were obtained from the DNA. Across this sample there are 100,000 to 150,000 clones, with 70% to 90% seen only once. The ten most abundant clones make up 1.5% to 2% of the sample.

This TCR was recovered from a woman aged 18 to 35 in good health and CMV-seronegative. Specimen: PBMCs. The chain is encoded by TRBV13 joined to TRBJ2-1, with 9 junctional bases fitting TRBD2. CDR3 protein: CASSLVAGDYNEQFF. The bases are TGTGCCAGCAGCTTAGTAGCGGGAGACTACAATGAGCAGTTCTTC.